This T cell receptor (beta chain) came from a study of blood T cells in healthy people across ages. Overall study context: With template switching, about one barcoded beta molecule was captured per two T cells.

The CDR3 is 15 amino acids. Germline loops: CDR1 SGDLS, CDR2 YYNGEE. V shed 0 bases and J 3 bases; nucleotides not matched to a gene: 1. Primed by a sample-barcoded 5' primer and a J-beta primer mix, a second PCR proceeded for about 6 to 11 cycles. TCRdb used MiXCR to reprocess the 5' RACE reads, holding one entry per CDR3 protein. The sample includes 870,000 or so distinct CDR3 sequences, more than 25% seen only once; the top ten take around a sixth. This clonotype was detected only a few times. The target antigen is unknown. General study findings and limits: Strongly correlated with naive T cell percentage was TCR beta diversity. Age advanced and TCR beta diversity per million T cells fell, roughly linearly.

Per-sample PBMC isolation yielded at least 6.5 million cells. This TCR was sampled from a woman older than 75 in good health. The gene calls are TRBV9 and TRBJ2-2; 8 bases fit TRBD1. Sequencing was done on a sample of blood. The DNA of the CDR3 is TGTGCCAGCAGCGTAGGGACAGGGTACACCGGGGAGCTGTTTTTT. Its protein is CASSVGTGYTGELFF.